This T cell receptor beta chain was recorded in a study of control samples from healthy donors and cancer patients. CDR3 length: 16 residues. CDR1 LNHDA and CDR2 SQIVND come from the germline V gene (reference sequence). The V and J ends lost 3 bases and 4 bases, in that order; junction bases with no gene match: 10. The method was immunoSEQ multiplex PCR; TCRdb's version includes in-frame clones alone and lacks a portion of them. In the table there are more than 80,000 clones, over 85% of which are singletons. The specimen was blood. The rearrangement links TRBV19 to TRBJ2-3; 7 bases fit TRBD2. The sequence came from a man aged 18 to 29 in good health. In DNA form, the CDR3 reads TGTGCCAGTAGTATTGGAACCCTAGCGGAATCAGATACGCAGTATTTT. Protein product: CASSIGTLAESDTQYF.